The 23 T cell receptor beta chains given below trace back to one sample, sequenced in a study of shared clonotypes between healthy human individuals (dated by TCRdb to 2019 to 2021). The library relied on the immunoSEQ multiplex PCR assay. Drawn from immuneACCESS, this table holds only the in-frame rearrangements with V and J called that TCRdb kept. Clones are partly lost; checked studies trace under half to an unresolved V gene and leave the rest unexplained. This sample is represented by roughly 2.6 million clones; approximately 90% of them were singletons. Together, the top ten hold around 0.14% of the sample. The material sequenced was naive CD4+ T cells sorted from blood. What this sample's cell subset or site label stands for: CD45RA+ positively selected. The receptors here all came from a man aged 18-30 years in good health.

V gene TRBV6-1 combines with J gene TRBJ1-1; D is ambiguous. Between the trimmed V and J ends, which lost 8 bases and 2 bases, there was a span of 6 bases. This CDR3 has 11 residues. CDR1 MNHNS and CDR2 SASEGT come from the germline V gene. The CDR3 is CASGENTEAFF. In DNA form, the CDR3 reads TGTGCCAGCGGGGAAAACACTGAAGCTTTCTTT.

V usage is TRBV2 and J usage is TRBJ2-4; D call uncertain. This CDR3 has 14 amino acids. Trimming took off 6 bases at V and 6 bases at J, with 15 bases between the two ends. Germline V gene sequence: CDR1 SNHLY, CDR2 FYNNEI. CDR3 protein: CASRERTNLNIQYF. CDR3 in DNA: TGTGCCAGCAGGGAGAGGACCAACCTAAACATTCAGTACTTC.

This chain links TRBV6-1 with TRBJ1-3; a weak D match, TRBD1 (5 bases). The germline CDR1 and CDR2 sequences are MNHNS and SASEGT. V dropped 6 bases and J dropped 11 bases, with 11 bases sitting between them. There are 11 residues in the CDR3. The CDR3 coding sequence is TGTGCCAGCAGCCGGGGGTGGTCCATATATTTT. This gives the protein CASSRGWSIYF.

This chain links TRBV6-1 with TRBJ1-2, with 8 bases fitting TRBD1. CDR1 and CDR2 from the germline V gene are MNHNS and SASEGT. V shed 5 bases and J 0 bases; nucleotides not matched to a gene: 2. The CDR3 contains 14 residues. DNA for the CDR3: TGTGCCAGCAGTCCGACAGGGGCTAACTATGGCTACACCTTC. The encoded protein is CASSPTGANYGYTF.

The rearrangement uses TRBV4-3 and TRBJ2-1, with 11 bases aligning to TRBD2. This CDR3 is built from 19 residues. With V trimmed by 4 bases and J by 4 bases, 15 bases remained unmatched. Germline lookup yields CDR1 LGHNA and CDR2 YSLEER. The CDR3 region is CASSPLPVASGRLYNEQFF. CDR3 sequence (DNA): TGCGCCAGCAGCCCCCTCCCCGTTGCTAGCGGGAGGTTATACAATGAGCAGTTCTTC.

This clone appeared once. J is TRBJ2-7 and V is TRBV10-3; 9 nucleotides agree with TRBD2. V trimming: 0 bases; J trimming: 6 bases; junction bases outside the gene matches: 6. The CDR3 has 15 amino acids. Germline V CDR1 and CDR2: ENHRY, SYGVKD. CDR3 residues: CAISESGGGAGEQYF. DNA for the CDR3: TGTGCCATCAGTGAGTCGGGCGGGGGGGCCGGCGAGCAGTACTTC.

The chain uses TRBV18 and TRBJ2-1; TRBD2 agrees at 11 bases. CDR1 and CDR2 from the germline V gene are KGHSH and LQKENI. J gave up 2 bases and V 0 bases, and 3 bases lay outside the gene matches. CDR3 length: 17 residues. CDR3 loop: CASSPPTTSGAYNEQFF. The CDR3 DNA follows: TGTGCCAGCTCACCACCGACGACTAGCGGGGCCTACAATGAGCAGTTCTTC.

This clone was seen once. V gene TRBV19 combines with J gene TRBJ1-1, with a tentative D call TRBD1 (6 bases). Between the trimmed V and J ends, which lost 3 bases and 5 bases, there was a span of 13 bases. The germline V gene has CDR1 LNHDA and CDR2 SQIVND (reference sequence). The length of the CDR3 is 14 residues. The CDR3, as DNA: TGTGCCAGTAGTATGATGTTGAGGGGGACTGAAGCTTTCTTT. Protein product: CASSMMLRGTEAFF.

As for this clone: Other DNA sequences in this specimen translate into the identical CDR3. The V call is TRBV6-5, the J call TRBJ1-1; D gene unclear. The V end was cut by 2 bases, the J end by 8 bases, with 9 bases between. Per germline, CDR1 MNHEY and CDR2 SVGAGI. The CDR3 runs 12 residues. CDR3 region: CASSYGPGEAFF. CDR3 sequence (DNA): TGTGCCAGCAGTTACGGGCCAGGAGAAGCTTTCTTT.

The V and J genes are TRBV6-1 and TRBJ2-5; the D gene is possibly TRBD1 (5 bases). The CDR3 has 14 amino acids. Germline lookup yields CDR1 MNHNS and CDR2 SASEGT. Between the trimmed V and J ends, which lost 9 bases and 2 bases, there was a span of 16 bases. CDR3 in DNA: TGTGCCAGTGGGGCGGCCTCTATACAAGAGACCCAGTACTTC. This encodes CASGAASIQETQYF.

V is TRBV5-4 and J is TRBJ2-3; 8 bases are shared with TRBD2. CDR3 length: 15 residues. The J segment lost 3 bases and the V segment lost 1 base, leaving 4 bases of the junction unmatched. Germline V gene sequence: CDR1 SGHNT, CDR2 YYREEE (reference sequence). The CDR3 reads CASSLKAGVTDTQYF. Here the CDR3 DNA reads TGTGCCAGCAGCTTGAAAGCGGGGGTGACAGATACGCAGTATTTT.

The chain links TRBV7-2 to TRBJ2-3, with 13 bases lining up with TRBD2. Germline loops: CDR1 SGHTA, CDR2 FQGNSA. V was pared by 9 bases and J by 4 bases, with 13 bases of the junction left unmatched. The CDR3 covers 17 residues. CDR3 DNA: TGTGCCAGTAAACTCTGGACTAGCGGGAGTGGGGCAGATACGCAGTATTTT. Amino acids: CASKLWTSGSGADTQYF. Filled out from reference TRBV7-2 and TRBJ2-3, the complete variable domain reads GAGVSQSPSNKVTEKGKDVELRCDPISGHTALYWYRQSLGQGLEFLIYFQGNSAPDKSGLPSDRFSAERTGGSVSTLTIQRTQQEDSAVYLCASKLWTSGSGADTQYFGPGTRLTVL.

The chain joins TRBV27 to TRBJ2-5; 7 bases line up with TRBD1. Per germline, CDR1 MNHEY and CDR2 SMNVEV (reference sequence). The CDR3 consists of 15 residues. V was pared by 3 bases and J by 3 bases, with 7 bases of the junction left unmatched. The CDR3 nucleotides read TGTGCCAGCAGTTTGGCCGGGACAGCTAAAGAGACCCAGTACTTC. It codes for CASSLAGTAKETQYF.

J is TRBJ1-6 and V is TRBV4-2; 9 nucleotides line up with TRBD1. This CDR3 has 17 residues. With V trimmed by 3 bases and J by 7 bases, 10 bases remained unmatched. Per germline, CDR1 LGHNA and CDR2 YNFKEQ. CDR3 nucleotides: TGTGCCAGCAGCCAGACCAGGGGACAGGGATCAAATTCACCCCTCCACTTT. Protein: CASSQTRGQGSNSPLHF.

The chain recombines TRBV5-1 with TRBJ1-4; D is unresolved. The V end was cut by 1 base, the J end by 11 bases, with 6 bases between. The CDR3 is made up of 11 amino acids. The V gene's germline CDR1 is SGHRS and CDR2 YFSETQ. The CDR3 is CASSLRGKLFF. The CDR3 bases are TGCGCCAGCAGCTTGCGGGGTAAACTGTTTTTT.

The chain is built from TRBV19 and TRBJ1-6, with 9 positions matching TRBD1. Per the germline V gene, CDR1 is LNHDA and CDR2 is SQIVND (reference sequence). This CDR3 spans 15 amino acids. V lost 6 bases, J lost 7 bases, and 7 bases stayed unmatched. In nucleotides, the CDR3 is TGTGCCAGTAGGCCGGGACAGGGCGTAAATTCACCCCTCCACTTT. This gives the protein CASRPGQGVNSPLHF.

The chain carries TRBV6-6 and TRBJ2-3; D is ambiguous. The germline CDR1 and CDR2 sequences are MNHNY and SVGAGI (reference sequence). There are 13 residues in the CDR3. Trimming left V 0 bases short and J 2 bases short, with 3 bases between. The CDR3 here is CASSYSITDTQYF. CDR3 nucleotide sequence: TGTGCCAGCAGTTACTCGATCACAGATACGCAGTATTTT.

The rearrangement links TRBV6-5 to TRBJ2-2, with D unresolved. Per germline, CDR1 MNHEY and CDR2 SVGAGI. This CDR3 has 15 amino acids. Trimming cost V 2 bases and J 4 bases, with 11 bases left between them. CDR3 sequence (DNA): TGTGCCAGCAGTTACAGGGTTGTGTCCACCGGGGAGCTGTTTTTT. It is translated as CASSYRVVSTGELFF.

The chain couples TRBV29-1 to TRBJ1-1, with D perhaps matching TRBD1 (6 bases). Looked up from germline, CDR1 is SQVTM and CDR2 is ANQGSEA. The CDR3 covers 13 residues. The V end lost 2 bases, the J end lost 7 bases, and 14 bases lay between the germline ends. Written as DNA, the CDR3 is TGCAGCGTTGAACCCCACAGGGATAGTGAAGCTTTCTTT. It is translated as CSVEPHRDSEAFF.

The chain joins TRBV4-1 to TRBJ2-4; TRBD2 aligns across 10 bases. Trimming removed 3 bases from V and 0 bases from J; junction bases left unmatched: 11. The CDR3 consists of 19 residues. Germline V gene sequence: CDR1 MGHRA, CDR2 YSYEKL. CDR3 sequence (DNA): TGCGCCAGCAGCCATGCTAGCGGGGGCATGAAACTAGCCAAAAACATTCAGTACTTC. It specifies CASSHASGGMKLAKNIQYF.

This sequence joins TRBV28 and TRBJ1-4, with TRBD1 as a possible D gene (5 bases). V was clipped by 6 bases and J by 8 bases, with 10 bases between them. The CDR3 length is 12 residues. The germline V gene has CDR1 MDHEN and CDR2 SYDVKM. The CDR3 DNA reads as TGTGCCAGCAGGCACAGGACGGAAAAACTGTTTTTT. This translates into CASRHRTEKLFF.

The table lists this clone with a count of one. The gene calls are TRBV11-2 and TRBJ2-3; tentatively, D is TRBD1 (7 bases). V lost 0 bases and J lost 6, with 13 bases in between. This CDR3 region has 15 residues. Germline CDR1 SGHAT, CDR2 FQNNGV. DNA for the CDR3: TGTGCCAGCAGCTTAGAGATGGCAGGGGGGGATACGCAGTATTTT. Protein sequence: CASSLEMAGGDTQYF.

In DNA form, the CDR3 reads TGTGCCAGCAGCCCCTGGGGGTCTGAAGCTTTCTTT. This codes for CASSPWGSEAFF. J is TRBJ1-1 and V is TRBV7-6, with D possibly matching TRBD1 (5 bases). Germline lookup yields CDR1 SGHVS and CDR2 FNYEAQ. The CDR3 runs 12 residues. V shed 5 bases and J shed 6 bases, with 10 bases lying between them.